A single sample is the source of the 8 T cell receptor beta chains below, sequenced in a study of blood T cell repertoires in COVID-19. This table comes from immunoSEQ multiplex PCR, and its TCRdb copy is limited to in-frame clones, with some not included. The table has 190,000 or so clones, 70% to 90% seen once. Sequencing was carried out using PBMCs or T cells enriched from blood (not recorded which). All receptors derive from a man aged 35 to 55 who had recovered from COVID-19.

This chain joins TRBV2 and TRBJ1-2; no definite D call. This CDR3 has 13 residues. V gave up 4 bases and J gave up 2 bases, with 8 bases separating them. CDR1 and CDR2 from the germline V gene are SNHLY and FYNNEI. This CDR3 is CASSGSQNYGYTF. In nucleotides, the CDR3 is TGTGCCAGCAGTGGCTCACAGAACTATGGCTACACCTTC.

The chain has TRBV28 and TRBJ2-5; TRBD1 is a possible D gene (5 bases). V gave up 10 bases and J gave up 3 bases, with 21 bases separating them. The CDR3 runs 15 residues. Germline V gene sequence: CDR1 MDHEN, CDR2 SYDVKM. The CDR3 sequence is CAIRGTGDSKETQYF. The CDR3 nucleotides are TGTGCCATCCGTGGTACTGGCGACAGTAAAGAGACCCAGTACTTC.

The chain links TRBV6-1 to TRBJ1-5; D is undetermined. The CDR3 sequence is 15 residues long. Germline CDR1 is MNHNS and CDR2 is SASEGT. V gave up 2 bases and J gave up 6 bases, with 14 bases separating them. CDR3 loop: CASSEILVAAQPQHF. DNA for the CDR3: TGTGCCAGCAGTGAAATATTAGTGGCGGCTCAGCCCCAGCATTTT.

The rearrangement joins TRBV12-3 or TRBV12-4 to TRBJ1-2; a possible D gene is TRBD1 (5 bases). The V gene lost 3 bases and the J gene lost 4 bases, with 9 bases spanning the gap. This CDR3 contains 13 residues. CDR3 protein: CASSLGQLYGYTF. In DNA form, the CDR3 reads TGTGCCAGCAGTTTGGGGCAGCTCTATGGCTACACCTTC.

The V gene is TRBV18, the J gene TRBJ2-5; 12 bases map to TRBD1. Germline CDR1 reads KGHSH; CDR2 reads LQKENI. This CDR3 has 15 residues. V trimming: 3 bases; J trimming: 4 bases; junction bases outside the gene matches: 3. The CDR3 sequence is CASSPGTGGGETQYF. The CDR3 bases are TGTGCCAGCTCACCGGGGACAGGGGGCGGAGAGACCCAGTACTTC.

Only one count was recorded for this clone. The chain joins TRBV19 to TRBJ1-5, with D possibly matching TRBD1 (6 bases). Germline V gives CDR1 LNHDA, CDR2 SQIVND (reference sequence). The CDR3 length is 16 residues. V lost 1 base, J lost 4 bases, and 14 bases lay in between. This CDR3 is CASSIVNREKNQPQHF. The CDR3 region has the DNA TGTGCCAGTAGTATAGTCAACAGGGAAAAGAATCAGCCCCAGCATTTT.

The rearrangement links TRBV5-1 to TRBJ2-7; 7 positions match TRBD1. The V and J ends lost 2 bases and 5 bases, in that order; junction bases with no gene match: 7. Germline values: CDR1 SGHRS, CDR2 YFSETQ. The CDR3 totals 14 residues. The CDR3 loop reads CASSFGQAPNEQYF. The DNA for the CDR3 is TGCGCCAGCAGCTTTGGACAGGCACCTAACGAGCAGTACTTC.

The V call is TRBV7-9, the J call TRBJ2-6; D call uncertain. CDR1 is SEHNR, CDR2 FQNEAQ, per germline (reference sequence). Trimming took off 5 bases at V and 1 base at J, with 9 bases between the two ends. The length of the CDR3 is 15 residues. In DNA, the CDR3 is TGTGCCAGCAGCCGTGAGGCTTCTGGGGCCAACGTCCTGACTTTC. Amino acid sequence: CASSREASGANVLTF.